This entry concerns a single T cell receptor beta chain. Its antigen is not identified. These data are taken from a study of cytomegalovirus exposure and HLA in healthy donors. Background on the study: Both the approximately 120 validation repertoires and the 600 to 750 first-cohort repertoires used the same platform, as reported by a later analysis. Study results and limitations: The tendency of first-cohort TCR clusters to co-occur in the roughly 120 validation repertoires was the finding of a later analysis. TCR sequences were mostly rare, though some public TCRs occurred in many donors. Specificity for CMV antigens was confirmed in vitro for a few of the CMV-associated chains.

V was trimmed by 4 bases and J by 3 bases, leaving 14 bases between them. The germline V gene encodes CDR1 SGDLS and CDR2 YYNGEE. This CDR3 has 16 amino acids. TCRdb's copy holds only in-frame clones and misses some; the assay was immunoSEQ multiplex PCR. The table shows 200,000 to 250,000 clones, with approximately 87% occurring only once. This sequence was found in a woman aged 18-29 years in good health and CMV-seronegative. The sequenced sample consisted of PBMCs. This chain links TRBV9 with TRBJ1-6, with D perhaps matching TRBD1 (6 bases). CDR3 loop: CASSPQPDSYNSPLHF. Written as DNA, the CDR3 is TGTGCCAGCAGCCCTCAACCGGACAGCTATAATTCACCCCTCCACTTT.